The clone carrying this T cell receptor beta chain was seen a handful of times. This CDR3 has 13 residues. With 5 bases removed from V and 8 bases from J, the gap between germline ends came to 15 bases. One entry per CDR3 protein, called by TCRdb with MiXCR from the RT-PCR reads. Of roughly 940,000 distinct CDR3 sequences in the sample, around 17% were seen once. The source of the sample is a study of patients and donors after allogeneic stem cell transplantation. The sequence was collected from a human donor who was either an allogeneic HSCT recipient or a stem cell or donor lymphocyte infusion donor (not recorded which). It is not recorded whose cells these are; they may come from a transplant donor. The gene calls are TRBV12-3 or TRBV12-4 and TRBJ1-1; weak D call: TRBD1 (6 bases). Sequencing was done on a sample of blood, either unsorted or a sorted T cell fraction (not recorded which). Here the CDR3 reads CASSPHRTAEAFF. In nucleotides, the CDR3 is TGTGCCAGCAGTCCTCATAGGACAGCCGAAGCTTTCTTT.